These 17 T cell receptor beta chains came from one sample sequenced in a study of blood T cells in healthy people across ages. For the second PCR, which ran for roughly 6 to 12 cycles, a sample-barcoded 5' primer and a J-beta primer mix were used. TCRdb re-called the 5' RACE reads with MiXCR, one entry per CDR3 protein. Here the sample spans 1,300,000 or so distinct CDR3 sequences, approximately 59% being singletons. The sequenced sample consisted of blood. The source of these receptors is a man between 18 and 35 years old in good health.

The chain uses TRBV20-1 and TRBJ2-5; D call uncertain. Germline V gene lookup returns CDR1 DFQATT and CDR2 SNEGSKA (reference sequence). V dropped 1 base and J dropped 3 bases, with 3 bases sitting between them. The CDR3 covers 11 residues. Here the CDR3 DNA reads TGCAGTGCTAGAGTTAAAGAGACCCAGTACTTC. This gives the protein CSARVKETQYF.

V is TRBV21-1 and J is TRBJ2-7; the table's D call, TRBD2, was not checked against the DNA. TRBV21-1 is labeled a pseudogene. The CDR3 spans 19 residues. The CDR3 loop reads CASSKEGMRAGEFVDEQYF. CDR3 DNA: TGTGCCAGCAGCAAAGAAGGAATGAGAGCGGGGGAATTCGTCGACGAGCAGTACTTC.

Turning to this clonotype: Given a much more abundant clone one base away, this may be a read error. The chain employs TRBV29-1 and TRBJ2-7; no clear D gene. Trimming stripped 3 bases from V and 7 bases from J, with 13 bases between. The germline gives CDR1 SQVTM, CDR2 ANQGSEA. The CDR3 spans 12 residues. In DNA form, the CDR3 reads TGCAGCGTTGATTTATTAGTGGATGAGCAGTACTTC. This gives the protein CSVDLLVDEQYF.

The chain is built from TRBV7-9 and TRBJ1-4; TRBD1 is a possible D gene (5 bases). Trimming took off 6 bases at V and 14 bases at J, with 22 bases between the two ends. Germline CDR1 and CDR2: SEHNR and FQNEAQ (reference sequence). CDR3 size: 14 residues. This chain's CDR3 is CASSLSLVGDELFF. As DNA, the CDR3 is TGTGCCAGCAGTTTAAGCCTCGTGGGGGACGAGCTGTTTTTT.

The chain couples TRBV5-1 to TRBJ2-7, with 7 bases fitting TRBD1. This CDR3 is 16 amino acids long. Germline values: CDR1 SGHRS, CDR2 YFSETQ. V lost 4 bases, J lost 7 bases, and 17 bases stayed unmatched. CDR3 nucleotides: TGCGCCAGCAGCATAGGGACAGACCACTCCTCTTTGGAGCAGTACTTC. It yields the protein CASSIGTDHSSLEQYF. Filled out from reference TRBV5-1 and TRBJ2-7, the complete variable domain reads KAGVTQTPRYLIKTRGQQVTLSCSPISGHRSVSWYQQTPGQGLQFLFEYFSETQRNKGNFPGRFSGRQFSNSRSEMNVSTLELGDSALYLCASSIGTDHSSLEQYFGPGTRLTVT.

This chain links TRBV28 with TRBJ2-3; no definite D call. The CDR3 is made up of 13 amino acids. The germline V gene encodes CDR1 MDHEN and CDR2 SYDVKM. V was trimmed by 6 bases and J by 2 bases, leaving 9 bases between them. The CDR3 protein is CASSLPITDTQYF. The CDR3 DNA reads TGTGCCAGCAGCCTTCCGATCACAGATACGCAGTATTTT. The whole variable domain, remainder taken from reference TRBV28 and TRBJ2-3, is DVKVTQSSRYLVKRTGEKVFLECVQDMDHENMFWYRQDPGLGLRLIYFSYDVKMKEKGDIPEGYSVSREKKERFSLILESASTNQTSMYLCASSLPITDTQYFGPGTRLTVL.

The chain couples TRBV20-1 to TRBJ2-3; D uncertain. Germline V lookup: CDR1 DFQATT, CDR2 SNEGSKA (reference sequence). The length of the CDR3 is 15 residues. Trimming removed 1 base at V and 3 bases at J, with 14 bases between. The CDR3 nucleotides are TGCAGTGCTAGAGGGTTCATTGTTTCTACAGATACGCAGTATTTT. As protein: CSARGFIVSTDTQYF.

V usage is TRBV6-2 or TRBV6-3 and J usage is TRBJ2-7; D uncertain. The CDR3 covers 14 residues. Germline-derived CDR1 and CDR2 are MNHEY and SVGEGT. Deletions cut 2 bases from V and 0 bases from J, with 8 bases between. This CDR3 reads CASSYIGDSYEQYF. The DNA of the CDR3 is TGTGCCAGCAGTTACATTGGAGACTCCTACGAGCAGTACTTC.

This clonotype occurred a few times. The rearrangement links TRBV27 to TRBJ1-5, with TRBD1 identical over 7 bases. Unmatched junction bases numbered 13, after V lost 7 bases and J lost 4 bases. There are 16 residues in the CDR3. The germline CDR1 and CDR2 sequences are MNHEY and SMNVEV (reference sequence). The DNA for the CDR3 is TGTGCCAGCATCAATCATACAGGGGCCCGGAATCAGCCCCAGCATTTT. Translated, it gives CASINHTGARNQPQHF.

J is TRBJ2-5 and V is TRBV10-3; the D gene is possibly TRBD1 (5 bases). This CDR3 spans 15 amino acids. Germline V gene sequence: CDR1 ENHRY, CDR2 SYGVKD. Trimming removed 0 bases at V and 5 bases at J, with 13 bases between. The CDR3 sequence: CAISESLGDLETQYF. For the CDR3, the DNA is TGTGCCATCAGTGAGTCCCTAGGGGATCTGGAGACCCAGTACTTC.

This CDR3 reads CSAAKVTPPSYEQYF. CDR3 in DNA: TGCAGTGCAGCAAAGGTGACACCTCCTTCCTACGAGCAGTACTTC. The gene calls are TRBV20-1 and TRBJ2-7; D not certain. Per germline, CDR1 DFQATT and CDR2 SNEGSKA (reference sequence). The V and J ends lost 6 bases and 1 base respectively, with 19 bases between them. The CDR3 totals 15 residues.

In its sample, this clonotype was seen a few times. The chain joins TRBV14 to TRBJ2-4; D remains unclear. This CDR3 is 11 amino acids long. Trimming left V 1 base short and J 9 bases short, with 4 bases between. The germline V gene encodes CDR1 SGHDN and CDR2 FVKESK. The CDR3 DNA is TGTGCCAGCAGCCAAGGCAGCATTCAGTACTTC. This codes for CASSQGSIQYF.

In its sample, this clonotype was seen a few times. The chain links TRBV14 to TRBJ2-1, with 9 bases fitting TRBD1. V lost 6 bases and J lost 0; bases outside the gene matches: 9. The CDR3 is 17 residues long. CDR1 and CDR2 from the germline V gene are SGHDN and FVKESK. The CDR3 DNA reads as TGTGCCAGCAGGGACAGGGGACTTACTCGCTCCTACAATGAGCAGTTCTTC. Protein: CASRDRGLTRSYNEQFF.

The rearrangement uses TRBV14 and TRBJ1-2; D is unclear. This CDR3 is 14 amino acids long. V dropped 0 bases and J dropped 8 bases, with 13 bases sitting between them. The germline V gene has CDR1 SGHDN and CDR2 FVKESK. The CDR3 nucleotides are TGTGCCAGCAGCCAAGAAGGGTTTGAGAGCGGCTACACCTTC. This sequence encodes CASSQEGFESGYTF.

This clonotype was found a few times. J is TRBJ2-1 and V is TRBV6-5, with 7 positions matching TRBD2. This CDR3 contains 15 residues. Germline V gene data show CDR1 as MNHEY and CDR2 as SVGAGI. With V trimmed by 4 bases and J by 8 bases, 11 bases remained unmatched. As DNA, the CDR3 is TGTGCCAGCAGTTCCCCAGGGCGGGAGAAAGATGAGCAGTTCTTC. It codes for CASSSPGREKDEQFF.

Written as DNA, the CDR3 is TGTGCCAGCAGTCTTACCCGACTAGCCATGGATACGCAGTATTTT. It encodes CASSLTRLAMDTQYF. The chain links TRBV6-5 to TRBJ2-3; 7 bases line up with TRBD2. CDR1 and CDR2 from the germline V gene are MNHEY and SVGAGI. This CDR3 is 15 amino acids long. With 5 bases clipped from V and 6 bases from J, the junction kept 11 bases outside the gene matches.

CDR3 sequence (DNA): TGCGCCAGCAGCTTGGAACCAGGGGCAGCAGGCGGGGAGCTGTTTTTT. Encoded protein: CASSLEPGAAGGELFF. V is TRBV5-1 and J is TRBJ2-2; weak D call: TRBD1 (6 bases). Between the trimmed V and J ends, which lost 0 bases and 7 bases, there was a span of 16 bases. The CDR3 totals 16 residues. Per the germline V gene, CDR1 is SGHRS and CDR2 is YFSETQ.